This T cell receptor (beta chain) was documented in a study of T cell responses to AZD1222 COVID-19 vaccine (dated by TCRdb to the early 2020s). In terms of the full investigation: AZD1222 recipients given second doses at about 4 weeks or at about 12 weeks were pooled, since spike-specific TCR depth and breadth were not found to differ between the two schedules. TCR sequencing covered 230 to 250 trial participants: 200 to 220 given two doses of AZD1222 and 26 given two doses of MenACWY control vaccine. Trial participants were enrolled into age subgroups of 18-55, 56-69 and 70-plus years, which contained roughly 140, 27 and 60 TCR-sequenced participants, respectively.

The CDR3 regions of human TCRbeta chains were analyzed by immunosequencing. Per the original workflow: Repertoire TCRs were matched against a reference library of SARS-CoV-2-specific TCRs generated with the MIRA antigen-specificity platform. Breadth was defined as the fraction of unique TCRs that were SARS-CoV-2-associated. Depth was defined as the fraction of total T cells that were SARS-CoV-2-associated. Using the MIRA data, each spike-specific TCR was assigned both to the spike region to which the TCR was reactive and to a CD4 or CD8 class. Log10-transformed breadth and depth values were compared by one-way ANOVA with Sidak's multiple comparisons tests. TCRdb mirrors the immuneACCESS table, restricted to in-frame sequences. Some clones are absent from its copies; in checked studies, under half trace to an unresolved V gene, and the reason for the others is unknown. That table furnishes V, J and clone size, whereas the DNA furnished D and trimming. The sample table shows 85,000 to 120,000 clones, and about nine tenths are seen once. About 5.4% of the sample is taken by the ten largest.

V and J lose 0 bases and 2 bases, and a span of 5 bases separates them. The germline V gene (reference sequence) yields SGHNT for CDR1 and YYREEE for CDR2. The CDR3 holds 13 amino acids from the cysteine to the phenylalanine. Solely the CDR3 DNA is kept, with 39 bases framed from the first base. What the research found in general, with its limitations: Epitopes outside the regions mutated in the B.1.351 and B.1.1.7 variants were reportedly recognized by nearly half of the unique spike-specific TCRs. Vaccine-associated CD4 TCRs spanned the whole spike protein, with dominant responses in regions 160-218 and 743-854. Participants were mostly white British, with more females than males. The authors suggested clonal diversity may have been underestimated. In the small 56-69-year group, the increase in depth fell short of significance, most likely because of low power. Because no samples from the day 14 peak response were available, repertoires could be characterized only after the peak T cell response. A significant rise in spike-specific TCR breadth and depth was observed after two AZD1222 doses relative to day 0 and relative to MenACWY recipients. Conclusions about previously exposed vaccinees were limited because only six AZD1222 recipients were SARS-CoV-2 seropositive at baseline.

This specimen's time point label, per the study, means: baseline before first vaccination. Vaccinee samples came from UK trials COV001 and COV002, including a single-blind randomized controlled phase 2/3 trial of AZD1222 (ChAdOx1 nCoV-19) in healthy adults. Trial participant PBMC samples were collected at day 0 and day 28 after the second dose for TCRbeta chain sequencing. With respect to this clone: What antigen it recognizes has not been identified. Base qualities are missing; no much larger clone stands one base away.

The sequencing used peripheral blood, collected on day 0 of AZD1222 vaccination. The V and J segments used are TRBV5-4 and TRBJ1-2, with an unclear D gene assignment. This receptor was obtained from an adult in good health. The bases are TGTGCCAGCAGCTTGGAGGGCAACTATGGCTACACCTTC. Its protein reads: CASSLEGNYGYTF.